Following are 31 T cell receptor beta chains from one sample sequenced in a study of shared clonotypes between healthy human individuals. Only in-frame clones appear in the TCRdb table, and some are missing; sequencing was by immunoSEQ multiplex PCR. Among more than 900,000 clones listed, 75% to 80% were seen once. Input material: memory CD4+ T cells from PBMCs. Subset given: CD45RA-negative fraction. All receptors come from a man between 18 and 29 years old in good health. Some clones in this sample may be carry-over from other donors' samples.

The V and J genes are TRBV29-1 and TRBJ1-3; D may be TRBD1 (6 bases). The CDR3 has 14 residues. CDR1 is SQVTM and CDR2 is ANQGSEA in the germline V gene. Trimming left V 6 bases short and J 0 bases short, with 12 bases between. CDR3 region: CSVDLTGSGNTIYF. Here the CDR3 DNA reads TGCAGCGTGGACCTGACAGGCTCTGGAAACACCATATATTTT.

The chain has TRBV5-4 and TRBJ1-2; D might be TRBD1 (5 bases). This CDR3 has 12 amino acids. V was cut by 4 bases and J by 5 bases, with 9 bases left in between. Germline assignment: CDR1 SGHNT and CDR2 YYREEE (reference sequence). The DNA for the CDR3 is TGTGCCAGCAGCCCGGGACTTTATGGCTACACCTTC. Translation: CASSPGLYGYTF.

The table lists this clone with many counts. This same CDR3 is encoded by further DNA sequences in the sample. The genes are TRBV6-1 and TRBJ1-5; D uncertain. The V end lost 3 bases, the J end lost 1 base, and 7 bases lay between the germline ends. The CDR3 length is 14 residues. Per the germline V gene, CDR1 is MNHNS and CDR2 is SASEGT. The CDR3 nucleotides are TGTGCCAGCAGTGAGACGAACAGCAATCAGCCCCAGCATTTT. Its translation is CASSETNSNQPQHF.

V gene TRBV6-5 combines with J gene TRBJ2-3; D is unclear. Germline V gives CDR1 MNHEY, CDR2 SVGAGI. CDR3 length: 14 amino acids. Trimming pared 4 bases from V and 2 bases from J, leaving 10 bases between. CDR3 bases: TGTGCCAGCAGTTTGTCTACAGCCACAGATACGCAGTATTTT. This translates into CASSLSTATDTQYF.

The V gene is TRBV7-8, the J gene TRBJ1-3; the D is unclear. This CDR3 comprises 14 residues. V lost 5 bases and J lost 0, with 8 bases in between. The V gene's germline CDR1 is SGHVS and CDR2 FQNEAQ. The CDR3 spells CASSVQSSGNTIYF. Here the CDR3 DNA reads TGTGCCAGCAGCGTACAGAGCTCTGGAAACACCATATATTTT.

The CDR3 sequence: CASSIWDRKLNTEAFF. The DNA for the CDR3 is TGTGCCAGTAGTATCTGGGACAGGAAATTGAACACTGAAGCTTTCTTT. The genes are TRBV19 and TRBJ1-1; 8 bases agree with TRBD1. Germline V CDR1 and CDR2: LNHDA, SQIVND (reference sequence). This CDR3 contains 16 residues. V lost 3 bases, J lost 0 bases, and 6 bases stayed unmatched.

The chain combines TRBV6-5 with TRBJ1-1, with D tentatively TRBD1 (6 bases). Germline V lookup: CDR1 MNHEY, CDR2 SVGAGI. The CDR3 contains 13 residues. Trimming left V 6 bases short and J 11 bases short, with 19 bases between. The CDR3 bases are TGTGCCAGCAGCGAACCCGGGAGTCAGGGGGCTTTCTTT. It specifies CASSEPGSQGAFF.

About this clone: Being one base from a much bigger clone, this may be a read error. The chain links TRBV11-1 to TRBJ1-2; 10 nucleotides line up with TRBD1. Losses at the gene ends were 6 bases for V and 4 bases for J; bases not matched to a gene: 5. The CDR3 is 14 residues long. Germline V CDR1 and CDR2: SGHAT, FQDESV (reference sequence). This CDR3 reads CASSRDRGGYGYTF. The DNA for the CDR3 is TGTGCCAGCAGTCGGGACAGGGGCGGCTATGGCTACACCTTC.

CDR3 sequence: CAWSEWSSYGYTF. The CDR3 bases are TGTGCCTGGAGTGAATGGTCCTCCTATGGCTACACCTTC. The chain links TRBV30 to TRBJ1-2; D gene unclear. Germline V gene lookup returns CDR1 GTSNPN and CDR2 SVGIG (reference sequence). This CDR3 has 13 residues. Trimming took off 1 base at V and 4 bases at J, with 10 bases between the two ends.

This chain links TRBV18 with TRBJ2-7, with 9 bases identical to TRBD1. The germline V gene encodes CDR1 KGHSH and CDR2 LQKENI. J gave up 5 bases and V 8 bases, and 13 bases lay outside the gene matches. The CDR3 covers 15 residues. The CDR3: CASTSQPGQGNEQYF. DNA for the CDR3: TGTGCCAGCACCTCCCAACCGGGACAGGGAAACGAGCAGTACTTC.

The chain joins TRBV4-2 to TRBJ1-3; D unresolved. The V end was cut by 8 bases, the J end by 0 bases, with 17 bases between. CDR3 length equals 16 residues. Germline CDR1 reads LGHNA; CDR2 reads YNFKEQ. CDR3 region: CASGPGLGSSGNTIYF. In DNA form, the CDR3 reads TGTGCCAGCGGCCCAGGCCTAGGGTCCTCTGGAAACACCATATATTTT.

J is TRBJ2-3 and V is TRBV29-1; D unclear. The CDR3 is 14 amino acids. The germline V and J ends were trimmed by 8 bases and 4 bases, with 19 bases remaining between them. Germline CDR1 reads SQVTM; CDR2 reads ANQGSEA. The CDR3 sequence is CSLASLAGSDTQYF. The CDR3, as DNA: TGCAGCCTTGCGTCGTTAGCCGGTTCAGATACGCAGTATTTT.

This clone was counted once. The chain employs TRBV5-4 and TRBJ2-7; 7 nucleotides agree with TRBD1. Germline values: CDR1 SGHNT, CDR2 YYREEE (reference sequence). This CDR3 is 14 amino acids long. Losses at the gene ends were 4 bases for V and 6 bases for J; bases not matched to a gene: 10. Written as DNA, the CDR3 is TGTGCCAGCAGCCTCCAGGGGGTCCCTCGCGAGCAGTACTTC. It encodes CASSLQGVPREQYF.

This chain uses TRBV28 with TRBJ2-5; perhaps TRBD2 as D (6 bases). The CDR3 has 16 amino acids. V lost 5 bases and J 5 bases, leaving 21 bases between the germline ends. Germline V gene data show CDR1 as MDHEN and CDR2 as SYDVKM. The CDR3, as DNA: TGTGCCAGCAGTATCCCGGGGGTCCCCCTAGGGGAGACCCAGTACTTC. It translates to CASSIPGVPLGETQYF.

The chain is built from TRBV5-4 and TRBJ1-2; the match to TRBD1 covers 7 bases. This CDR3 has 16 residues. J was trimmed by 1 base and V by 1 base; bases with no gene match: 7. Germline CDR1 reads SGHNT; CDR2 reads YYREEE (reference sequence). CDR3: CASSLKGGAYNYGYTF. DNA for the CDR3: TGTGCCAGCAGCTTGAAAGGGGGCGCGTATAACTATGGCTACACCTTC.

In this sample, this clone turned up once. V is TRBV11-2 and J is TRBJ2-5; 12 nucleotides align to TRBD2. Germline CDR1 SGHAT, CDR2 FQNNGV. Unmatched junction bases numbered 9, after V lost 2 bases and J lost 5 bases. The CDR3 consists of 17 residues. Here the CDR3 DNA reads TGTGCCAGCAGCTTATACCTAGCGGGAGGGCCGGGGGAGACCCAGTACTTC. Translating gives CASSLYLAGGPGETQYF.

The V gene is TRBV28, the J gene TRBJ1-2, with 7 bases aligning to TRBD1. V lost 3 bases and J lost 8; bases outside the gene matches: 3. The CDR3 runs to 12 residues. Germline V CDR1 and CDR2: MDHEN, SYDVKM. CDR3 nucleotides: TGTGCCAGCAGTTTTAGGACAGGCGGCTACACCTTC. This translates into CASSFRTGGYTF.

This chain links TRBV5-1 with TRBJ2-7; D unresolved. V was trimmed by 0 bases and J by 3 bases, leaving 10 bases between them. CDR3 length: 14 amino acids. CDR1 and CDR2 (germline): SGHRS, YFSETQ. In DNA, the CDR3 is TGCGCCAGCAGCTTGGGGGCAGAAGGCTACGAGCAGTACTTC. It yields the protein CASSLGAEGYEQYF. Full variable domain (remainder filled in from reference TRBV5-1 and TRBJ2-7): KAGVTQTPRYLIKTRGQQVTLSCSPISGHRSVSWYQQTPGQGLQFLFEYFSETQRNKGNFPGRFSGRQFSNSRSEMNVSTLELGDSALYLCASSLGAEGYEQYFGPGTRLTVT.

The V call is TRBV6-1, the J call TRBJ1-2, with a weak D call TRBD1 (5 bases). V was clipped by 1 base and J by 5 bases, with 11 bases between them. CDR1 and CDR2 from the germline V gene are MNHNS and SASEGT. The CDR3 covers 14 residues. CDR3 sequence: CASSEVPGGYGYTF. In nucleotides, the CDR3 is TGTGCCAGCAGTGAAGTGCCCGGGGGGTATGGCTACACCTTC.

The J gene is TRBJ2-5, the V gene TRBV7-9, with D possibly being TRBD1 or TRBD2 (5 bases each). CDR1 is SEHNR and CDR2 is FQNEAQ in the germline V gene (reference sequence). The CDR3 loop spans 13 amino acids. Trimming stripped 4 bases from V and 3 bases from J, with 9 bases between. The CDR3 DNA reads TGTGCCAGCAGCTGGGGGACGGAAGAGACCCAGTACTTC. Translation: CASSWGTEETQYF. Supplemented by reference TRBV7-9 and TRBJ2-5, the full variable domain reads DTGVSQNPRHKITKRGQNVTFRCDPISEHNRLYWYRQTLGQGPEFLTYFQNEAQLEKSRLLSDRFSAERPKGSFSTLEIQRTEQGDSAMYLCASSWGTEETQYFGPGTRLLVL.

The chain couples TRBV19 to TRBJ1-2; a weak D match, TRBD1 (5 bases). The CDR3 runs to 16 residues. Trimming pared 5 bases from V and 1 base from J, leaving 17 bases between. Germline assignment: CDR1 LNHDA and CDR2 SQIVND (reference sequence). The CDR3 loop reads CASSGGRVDFNYGYTF. For the CDR3, the DNA is TGTGCCAGTAGTGGGGGACGCGTAGACTTTAACTATGGCTACACCTTC. Full variable domain (rest looked up from reference TRBV19 and TRBJ1-2): DGGITQSPKYLFRKEGQNVTLSCEQNLNHDAMYWYRQDPGQGLRLIYYSQIVNDFQKGDIAEGYSVSREKKESFPLTVTSAQKNPTAFYLCASSGGRVDFNYGYTFGSGTRLTVV.

The rearrangement joins TRBV28 to TRBJ2-1; 8 positions match TRBD1. The ends lost 6 bases at V and 6 bases at J; junction bases unmatched: 4. Germline values: CDR1 MDHEN, CDR2 SYDVKM. CDR3 length: 13 amino acids. This chain's CDR3 is CASRGQGVNEQFF. CDR3 in DNA: TGTGCCAGCAGAGGACAGGGAGTCAATGAGCAGTTCTTC.

The chain couples TRBV5-4 to TRBJ2-7; possible D gene TRBD2, 6 bases. V gave up 4 bases and J gave up 7 bases, with 21 bases separating them. This CDR3 is 15 amino acids long. Germline V gene data show CDR1 as SGHNT and CDR2 as YYREEE (reference sequence). CDR3 region: CASSKTGTGEREQYF. The CDR3 DNA sequence: TGTGCCAGCAGCAAAACCGGGACGGGGGAGAGGGAGCAGTACTTC. Supplemented by reference TRBV5-4 and TRBJ2-7, the full variable domain reads ETGVTQSPTHLIKTRGQQVTLRCSSQSGHNTVSWYQQALGQGPQFIFQYYREEENGRGNFPPRFSGLQFPNYSSELNVNALELDDSALYLCASSKTGTGEREQYFGPGTRLTVT.

V is TRBV6-5 and J is TRBJ2-1, with 11 bases identical to TRBD2. Looked up from germline, CDR1 is MNHEY and CDR2 is SVGAGI. The CDR3 extends over 14 amino acids. V shed 6 bases and J 6 bases; nucleotides not matched to a gene: 4. The CDR3 sequence: CASRLAGASNEQFF. In DNA form, the CDR3 reads TGTGCCAGCAGACTAGCGGGAGCTAGCAATGAGCAGTTCTTC.

The chain employs TRBV4-2 and TRBJ1-1, with TRBD1 matching over 7 bases. Germline values: CDR1 LGHNA, CDR2 YNFKEQ. This CDR3 region has 16 residues. V trimming: 2 bases; J trimming: 1 base; junction bases outside the gene matches: 7. CDR3: CASSQITGAGNTEAFF. CDR3 coding DNA: TGTGCCAGCAGCCAAATTACAGGGGCGGGGAACACTGAAGCTTTCTTT.

This sequence joins TRBV4-3 and TRBJ1-2; D remains ambiguous. The CDR3 is 14 amino acids. CDR1 and CDR2 (germline): LGHNA, YSLEER. The V end was cut by 1 base, the J end by 4 bases, with 10 bases between. Written as DNA, the CDR3 is TGCGCCAGCAGCCAAGTCGGCCCGATCTATGGCTACACCTTC. Amino acid sequence: CASSQVGPIYGYTF.

With respect to this clone: At the DNA level, this CDR3 is encoded by other sequences in the same sample as well. V is TRBV28 and J is TRBJ2-5; 11 positions agree with TRBD2. The CDR3 runs 14 residues. Per the germline V gene, CDR1 is MDHEN and CDR2 is SYDVKM. V was pared by 2 bases and J by 4 bases, with 0 bases of the junction left unmatched. CDR3 region: CASSLLAGGETQYF. Written as DNA, the CDR3 is TGTGCCAGCAGTTTACTAGCGGGGGGAGAGACCCAGTACTTC.

J is TRBJ2-3 and V is TRBV7-8; 8 bases are a match to TRBD2. This CDR3 spans 14 amino acids. After removal of 1 base from V and 8 bases from J, the junction contained 5 bases not matched to a gene. Germline CDR1 reads SGHVS; CDR2 reads FQNEAQ. In DNA form, the CDR3 reads TGTGCCAGCAGCTTAGAGGGGACTAGTATTACGCAGTATTTT. Translation gives CASSLEGTSITQYF.

Regarding this clone: A read error likely explains this, since a far larger clone differs by one base. Other nucleotide sequences in the sample specify the same CDR3. V is TRBV15 and J is TRBJ1-2, with D possibly TRBD1 on 5 matching bases. The germline gives CDR1 LNHNV, CDR2 YYDKDF (reference sequence). CDR3 length: 15 residues. The CDR3: CATSRDTGTPYGYTF. The CDR3, as DNA: TGTGCCACCAGCAGAGATACCGGGACTCCATATGGCTACACTTTC. Based on the CDR3 plus reference TRBV15 and TRBJ1-2, the full variable domain is DAMVIQNPRYQVTQFGKPVTLSCSQTLNHNVMYWYQQKSSQAPKLLFHYYDKDFNNEADTPDNFQSRRPNTSFCFLDIRSPGLGDTAMYLCATSRDTGTPYGYTFGSGTRLTVV.

Many counts were recorded for this clone. The chain has TRBV28 and TRBJ2-3; maybe TRBD2 (6 bases). The V and J ends lost 6 bases and 1 base respectively, with 29 bases between them. Germline V gene data show CDR1 as MDHEN and CDR2 as SYDVKM. This CDR3 region has 20 residues. The CDR3 loop is CASRMYRRRRDPSGTDTQYF. CDR3 DNA: TGTGCCAGCAGAATGTACAGGCGCAGGCGGGACCCTAGCGGCACAGATACGCAGTATTTT.

This clone occurred a few times. The chain combines TRBV29-1 with TRBJ1-4; D gene uncertain. CDR1 and CDR2 (germline): SQVTM, ANQGSEA. The germline V and J ends were trimmed by 6 bases and 11 bases, with 13 bases remaining between them. This CDR3 comprises 11 residues. CDR3 sequence: CSVVGEGKLFF. The CDR3 bases are TGCAGCGTGGTTGGGGAGGGTAAACTGTTTTTT.